A single TCR beta chain is shown here with its context. The data derive from a study of blood T cell repertoires in COVID-19. The V end lost 5 bases, the J end lost 2 bases, and 13 bases lay between the germline ends. CDR1 is SGHTA and CDR2 is FQGNSA in the germline V gene. This CDR3 comprises 14 residues. In the original workflow: Reference gene primer amplification in the assay estimated nucleated cell counts. Repertoires were generated with immunoSEQ multiplex PCR, while TCRdb's copy carries only in-frame clones and drops some. V, J and clone size were drawn from that table, and D and trimming were deduced from the DNA. The data contain fewer than 300,000 clones, 85% of them singletons.

The sample comprised peripheral blood. The chain has TRBV7-2 and TRBJ2-7; possibly TRBD2 for D (5 bases). The TCR was taken from a man aged 45 to 65 with active or convalescent COVID-19. CDR3 sequence (DNA): TGTGCCAGCAGCACCGGGGTAGCCGCCTACGAGCAGTACTTC. The encoded protein is CASSTGVAAYEQYF.